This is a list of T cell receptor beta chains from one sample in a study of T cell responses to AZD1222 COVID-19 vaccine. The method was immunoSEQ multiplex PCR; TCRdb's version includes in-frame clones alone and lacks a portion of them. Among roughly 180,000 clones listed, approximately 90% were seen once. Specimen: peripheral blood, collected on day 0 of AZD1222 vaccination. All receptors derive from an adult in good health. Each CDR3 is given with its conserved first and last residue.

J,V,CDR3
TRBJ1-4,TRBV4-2,CASSQDPMGGGGEKLFF
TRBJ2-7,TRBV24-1,CATSDPDTSGRTYEQYF
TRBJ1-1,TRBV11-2,CASSGRGHQNTEAFF
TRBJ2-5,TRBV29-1,CSVEGKTGVPQETQYF
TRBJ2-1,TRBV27,CASGSSGRSDNEQFF
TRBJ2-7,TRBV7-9,CASSSPRDRGLYEQYF
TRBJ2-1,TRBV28,CASSLLSGGDYNEQFF
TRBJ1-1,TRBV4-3,CASSQDAGVSEAFF
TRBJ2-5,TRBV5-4,CASSLAGDKTQYF
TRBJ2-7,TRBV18,CASSPETGWIYEQYF
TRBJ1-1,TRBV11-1,CASSLLARHMNTEAFF
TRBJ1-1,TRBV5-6,CASSVEMGRGLTEAFF
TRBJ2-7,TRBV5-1,CASSFSPDSIEQYF
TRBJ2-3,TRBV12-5,CASGLVLGGRADTQYF
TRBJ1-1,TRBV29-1,CSVVPTNTEAFF
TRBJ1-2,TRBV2,CASRPGTGVNYTF
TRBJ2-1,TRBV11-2,CASSFIEPARDYSYNEQFF
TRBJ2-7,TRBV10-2,CASSLAGEREQYF
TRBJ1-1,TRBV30,CAWRKGDAEAFF
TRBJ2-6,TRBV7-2,CASSFQTGANVLTF
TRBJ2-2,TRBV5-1,CASSLVLGAGELFF
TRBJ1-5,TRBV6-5,CASSLTGAGQPQHF
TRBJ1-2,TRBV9,CASSVEATYYYGYTF
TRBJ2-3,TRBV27,CASQGRLAGGRTDTQYF
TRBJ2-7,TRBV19,CASSIARGLYEQYF
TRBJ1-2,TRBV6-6,CASSRDFSNYGYTF
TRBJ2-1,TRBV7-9,CASSLGEQFF
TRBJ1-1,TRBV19,CASKQQGSNTEAFF
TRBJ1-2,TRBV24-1,CATSGSANYGYTF
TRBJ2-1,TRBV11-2,CASRSPGATRYNEQFF
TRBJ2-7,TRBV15,CATSREGISPYEQYF
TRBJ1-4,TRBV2,CASSEGSRLTNEKLFF
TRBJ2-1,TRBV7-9,CASTLLPGLANEQFF
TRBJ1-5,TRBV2,CATSRGGNSNQPQHF
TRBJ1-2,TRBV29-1,CSASRGNGYTF
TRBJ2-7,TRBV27,CASSSGTGYEQYF
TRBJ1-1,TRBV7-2,CASSLVVSGTGNTEAFF
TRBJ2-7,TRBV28,CASSPGGGFYEQYF
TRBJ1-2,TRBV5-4,CASRQQGTNYGYTF
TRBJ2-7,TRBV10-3,CAISEHNSYEQYF
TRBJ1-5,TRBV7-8,CASSLGEVGTASNQPQHF